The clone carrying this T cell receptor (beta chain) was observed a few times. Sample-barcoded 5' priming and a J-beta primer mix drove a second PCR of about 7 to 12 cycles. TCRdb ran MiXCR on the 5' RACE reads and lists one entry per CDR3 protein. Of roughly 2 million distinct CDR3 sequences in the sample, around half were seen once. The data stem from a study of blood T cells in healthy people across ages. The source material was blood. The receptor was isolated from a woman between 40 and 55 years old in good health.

The DNA for the CDR3 is TGTGCCAGCAGCTTGGGAGGCCCCGATTACTATGGCTACACCTTC. The encoded protein is CASSLGGPDYYGYTF. The chain combines TRBV5-6 with TRBJ1-2; D is ambiguous. CDR3 length: 15 residues. The germline gives CDR1 SGHDT, CDR2 YYEEEE. Trimming removed 0 bases at V and 3 bases at J, with 12 bases between.